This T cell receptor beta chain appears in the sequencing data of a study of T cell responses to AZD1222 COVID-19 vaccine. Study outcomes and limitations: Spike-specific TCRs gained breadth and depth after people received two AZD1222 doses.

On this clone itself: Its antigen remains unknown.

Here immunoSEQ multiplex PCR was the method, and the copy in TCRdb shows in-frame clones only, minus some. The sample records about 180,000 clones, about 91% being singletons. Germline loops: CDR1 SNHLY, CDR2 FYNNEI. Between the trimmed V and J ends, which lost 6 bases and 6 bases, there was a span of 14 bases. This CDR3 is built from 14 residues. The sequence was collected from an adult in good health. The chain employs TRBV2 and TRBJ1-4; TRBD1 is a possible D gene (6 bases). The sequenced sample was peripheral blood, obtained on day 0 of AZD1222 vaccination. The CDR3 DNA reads TGTGCCAGCAGCCAAAAGGGGGAGGATGAAAAACTGTTTTTT. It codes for CASSQKGEDEKLFF.